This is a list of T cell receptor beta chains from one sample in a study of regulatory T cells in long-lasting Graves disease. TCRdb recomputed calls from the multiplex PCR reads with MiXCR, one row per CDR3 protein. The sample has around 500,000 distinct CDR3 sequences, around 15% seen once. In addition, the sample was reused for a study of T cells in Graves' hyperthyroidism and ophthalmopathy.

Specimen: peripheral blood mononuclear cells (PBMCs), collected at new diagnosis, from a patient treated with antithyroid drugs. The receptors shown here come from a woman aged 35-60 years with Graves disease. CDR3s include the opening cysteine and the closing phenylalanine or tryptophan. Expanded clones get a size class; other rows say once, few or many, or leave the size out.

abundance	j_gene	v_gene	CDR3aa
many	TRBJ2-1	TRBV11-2	CASSPRDLRGGEQFF
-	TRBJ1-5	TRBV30	CAWSMTGGNQPQHF
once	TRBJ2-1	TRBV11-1	CASSQELAGGLCNEQFF
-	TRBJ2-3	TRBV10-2	CASSDIWRGGFTSTDTQYF
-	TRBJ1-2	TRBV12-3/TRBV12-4	CASSFFGVSDYGYTF
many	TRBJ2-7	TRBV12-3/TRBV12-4	CASAARDSSYEQYF
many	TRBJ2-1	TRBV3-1	CASSQAWDEQFF
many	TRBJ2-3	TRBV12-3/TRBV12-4	CASSLGGATDTQYF
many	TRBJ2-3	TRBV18	CASSLGTAGGDTQYF
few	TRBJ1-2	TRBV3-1	CASSQAVENYGYTF
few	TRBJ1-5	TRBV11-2	CASSLATGGSNQPQHF
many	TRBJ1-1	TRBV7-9	CASSLAWAVNTEAFF
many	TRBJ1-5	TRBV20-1	CSASRGYDQPQHF
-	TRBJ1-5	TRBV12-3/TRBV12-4	CASSRAGDPAPQHF
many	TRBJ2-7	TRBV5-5	CASSLYRTGPLEQYF
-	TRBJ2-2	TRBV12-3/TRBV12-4	CASSLTGGLGELFF
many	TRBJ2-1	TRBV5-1	CASSWEGGGPYNEQFF
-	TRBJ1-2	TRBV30	CAWRLLPPDGYTF
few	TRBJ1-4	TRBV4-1	CASSVPGQANEKLFF
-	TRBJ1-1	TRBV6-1	CASSPYGQSNTEAFF
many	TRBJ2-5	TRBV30	CAWSHQGETQYF
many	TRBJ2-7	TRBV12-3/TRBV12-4	CASSWGVPYEQYF
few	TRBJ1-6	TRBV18	CASSQRQGDNSPLHF
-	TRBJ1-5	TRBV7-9	CASSPQGVNQPQHF
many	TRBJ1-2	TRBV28	CASSLEGGYGYTF
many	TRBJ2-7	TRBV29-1	CSVELGSSYEQYF
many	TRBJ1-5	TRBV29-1	CSVSGEQHQPQHF
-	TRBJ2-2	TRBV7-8	CASSRGRANTGELFF
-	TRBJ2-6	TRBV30	CAWSAMFAGANVLTF
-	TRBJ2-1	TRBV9	CASSPVAGADYNEQLF
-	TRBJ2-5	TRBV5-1	CASSWTGQQETQYF
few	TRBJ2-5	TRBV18	CASSPRSSGGTETQYF
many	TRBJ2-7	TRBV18	CASAIGSTYEQYF
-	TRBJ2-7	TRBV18	CASSPHRVGGEQYF
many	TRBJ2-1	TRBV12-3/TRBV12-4	CASTAWPRLAYNEQFF
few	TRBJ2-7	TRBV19	CASSIVKGHEQYF
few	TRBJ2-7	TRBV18	CASSRGTSSYEQYF
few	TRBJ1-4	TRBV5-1	CASSMDGSEEKLFF
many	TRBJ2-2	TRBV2	CASIRGGNTGELFF
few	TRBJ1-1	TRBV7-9	CASRYLSGTEAFF